These T cell receptor beta chains were read from a single sample in a study. One entry per CDR3 protein, called by TCRdb with MiXCR from the RT-PCR reads. The table has hundreds of thousands of distinct CDR3 sequences, approximately 15% seen once. Sequencing was carried out using memory CD4+ T cells from blood. The receptor source for this set is a female donor in good health, serving as a healthy control. CDR3s include the opening cysteine and the closing phenylalanine or tryptophan. The order of the fields is clone size, CDR3 length, V gene, D gene, J gene, CDR3 protein, CDR3 DNA. A D gene is named only where the DNA matches it firmly. For some rows the clone size is stated as once, few or many, or as a class when expanded; others skip it.

>few|12|TRBV5-1|-|TRBJ1-2
CASSSDFYGYTF
TGCGCCAGCAGCTCCGACTTCTATGGCTACACCTTC
>few|13|TRBV6-1|-|TRBJ1-1
CASSERFNTEAFF
TGTGCCAGCAGTGAACGATTTAACACTGAAGCTTTCTTT
>-|15|TRBV20-1|-|TRBJ1-1
CSASVGSAVGTEAFF
TGCAGTGCCTCAGTGGGGTCTGCGGTGGGCACTGAAGCTTTCTTT
>many|15|TRBV6-5|-|TRBJ2-3
CASSLGSSSTDTQYF
TGTGCCAGCAGCCTAGGGTCGTCTAGCACAGATACGCAGTATTTT
>-|16|TRBV5-5|TRBD1|TRBJ2-3
CASSLDGTGVIDTQYF
TGTGCCAGCAGCCTGGACGGGACAGGGGTTATAGATACGCAGTATTTT
>-|15|TRBV6-2/TRBV6-3|-|TRBJ1-5
CASSSYRIHNQPQHF
TGTGCCAGCAGTTCTTACAGAATTCACAATCAGCCCCAGCATTTT
>-|13|TRBV10-3|TRBD1|TRBJ1-2
CAITGGTNYGYTF
TGTGCCATCACAGGGGGCACGAACTATGGCTACACCTTC
>-|15|TRBV19|-|TRBJ1-5
CASSRSQDSNQPQHF
TGTGCCAGTAGTAGGTCCCAGGATAGCAATCAGCCCCAGCATTTT
>many|15|TRBV20-1|-|TRBJ2-3
CSARDGRLGTDTQYF
TGCAGTGCTAGAGATGGCAGGCTAGGCACAGATACGCAGTATTTT
>-|14|TRBV20-1|-|TRBJ2-7
CSARTEAAFYEQYF
TGCAGTGCTAGAACGGAGGCGGCATTCTACGAGCAGTACTTC
>many|16|TRBV5-4|-|TRBJ1-4
CASSNLTKPGGEKLFF
TGTGCCAGCAGCAACTTAACCAAACCCGGAGGGGAAAAACTGTTTTTT
>few|18|TRBV24-1|-|TRBJ2-2
CATSDPGTPQQKTGELFF
TGTGCCACCAGTGACCCCGGGACACCCCAACAAAAGACCGGGGAGCTGTTTTTT
>-|15|TRBV18|-|TRBJ1-2
CASSPPGSQIYGYTF
TGTGCCAGCTCACCCCCAGGATCCCAAATCTATGGCTACACCTTC
>few|16|TRBV11-2|TRBD2|TRBJ2-1
CASSLQGTSAGNEQFF
TGTGCCAGCAGCTTGCAGGGGACTAGCGCTGGCAATGAGCAGTTCTTC
>-|15|TRBV9|-|TRBJ1-4
CASSVVGATNEKLFF
TGTGCCAGCAGCGTAGTAGGCGCAACTAATGAAAAACTGTTTTTT
>many|18|TRBV3-1|TRBD2|TRBJ2-2
CASSQERLAGKDTGELFF
TGTGCCAGCAGCCAAGAAAGGCTAGCGGGAAAAGATACCGGGGAGCTGTTTTTT
>-|15|TRBV7-2|TRBD1|TRBJ1-6
CASSLARGQGATLHF
TGTGCCAGCAGCTTAGCGCGGGGACAGGGGGCCACCCTCCACTTT
>many|15|TRBV9|-|TRBJ2-3
CASSVLGPPADTQYF
TGTGCCAGCAGCGTATTGGGACCTCCCGCAGATACGCAGTATTTT
>few|16|TRBV7-2|TRBD2|TRBJ2-5
CASSLTPRGEGETQYF
TGTGCCAGCAGCTTAACCCCCCGGGGGGAGGGGGAGACCCAGTACTTC
>-|15|TRBV7-3|TRBD2|TRBJ2-1
CASRLSGGNYNEQFF
TGTGCCAGCAGACTGAGCGGGGGGAACTACAATGAGCAGTTCTTC
>few|14|TRBV6-6|TRBD1|TRBJ2-2
CASRTGSNTGELFF
TGTGCCAGCAGGACAGGGTCGAACACCGGGGAGCTGTTTTTT
>many|13|TRBV20-1|TRBD1|TRBJ2-5
CSATGQGVWTQYF
TGCAGTGCCACCGGACAGGGTGTTTGGACCCAGTACTTC
>many|14|TRBV10-3|TRBD1|TRBJ2-7
CAMSSTGTDYEQYF
TGTGCCATGAGTTCCACCGGGACAGACTACGAGCAGTACTTC
>-|15|TRBV28|TRBD2|TRBJ2-1
CASSSERENNNEQFF
TGTGCCAGCAGTTCCGAGCGGGAGAATAATAATGAGCAGTTCTTC
>-|16|TRBV5-6|TRBD1|TRBJ1-2
CASSLGDRGLGYGYTF
TGTGCCAGCAGCTTAGGGGACAGGGGGCTTGGCTATGGCTACACCTTC
>many|15|TRBV18|TRBD1|TRBJ1-2
CASSPDRGRGDGYTF
TGTGCCAGCTCACCGGACAGGGGGCGCGGTGATGGCTACACCTTC
>many|12|TRBV27|-|TRBJ1-6
CASSPQGSPLHF
TGTGCCAGCAGTCCCCAGGGTTCTCCCCTCCACTTT
>many|13|TRBV4-3|TRBD2|TRBJ2-3
CASSQLAGDTQYF
TGCGCCAGCAGCCAACTAGCGGGAGATACGCAGTATTTT
>few|18|TRBV6-1|TRBD2|TRBJ2-3
CASSERTGGAPRGDTQYF
TGTGCCAGCAGTGAGCGAACGGGGGGGGCCCCACGGGGAGATACGCAGTATTTT
>-|16|TRBV6-1|-|TRBJ1-2
CASSEARLFLGYGYTF
TGTGCCAGCAGTGAAGCCAGACTGTTCCTAGGCTATGGCTACACCTTC
>few|13|TRBV3-1|-|TRBJ1-5
CASSRTAGQPQHF
TGTGCCAGCAGCCGGACAGCGGGTCAGCCCCAGCATTTT
>few|13|TRBV29-1|-|TRBJ1-1
CSVARQSNTEAFF
TGCAGCGTTGCCAGACAGTCGAACACTGAAGCTTTCTTT
>few|14|TRBV25-1|-|TRBJ2-7
CASSGGAPSYEQYF
TGTGCCAGCAGTGGCGGGGCCCCCTCCTACGAGCAGTACTTC
>many|14|TRBV20-1|TRBD1|TRBJ2-7
CSAYGTGGIYEQYF
TGCAGTGCTTACGGGACAGGGGGGATCTACGAGCAGTACTTC
>many|13|TRBV7-2|-|TRBJ2-7
CASSILSAYEQYF
TGTGCCAGCAGCATACTGTCAGCCTACGAGCAGTACTTC
>many|13|TRBV12-3/TRBV12-4|-|TRBJ2-2
CASRRENTGELFF
TGTGCGTCTCGCAGGGAGAACACCGGGGAGCTGTTTTTT
>-|15|TRBV20-1|-|TRBJ2-7
CSARDPVVWSYEQYF
TGCAGTGCTAGAGATCCAGTAGTTTGGTCCTACGAGCAGTACTTC
>-|14|TRBV7-8|TRBD1|TRBJ2-1
CASSTRQGHNEQFF
TGTGCCAGCAGCACCCGACAGGGCCACAATGAGCAGTTCTTC
>few|14|TRBV6-2/TRBV6-3|-|TRBJ2-3
CASSYRVPTDTQYF
TGTGCCAGCAGTTACCGTGTCCCCACAGATACGCAGTATTTT
>-|16|TRBV28|TRBD2|TRBJ2-2
CASRRYGSGSAGELFF
TGTGCCAGCAGACGTTATGGTAGCGGGTCGGCCGGGGAGCTGTTTTTT
>-|16|TRBV6-1|TRBD2|TRBJ2-7
CASSITTSGGPYEQYF
TGTGCCAGCAGCATTACGACTAGCGGGGGACCCTACGAGCAGTACTTC
>many|17|TRBV4-3|TRBD1|TRBJ1-3
CASSQDFGDSPGNTIYF
TGCGCCAGCAGCCAAGATTTTGGGGACAGTCCGGGGAACACCATATATTTT
>few|15|TRBV6-1|TRBD2|TRBJ2-2
CASSRLADMTGELFF
TGTGCCAGCAGCCGGCTAGCGGACATGACCGGGGAGCTGTTTTTT
>few|14|TRBV24-1|-|TRBJ1-1
CATSDPTGSDEAFF
TGTGCCACCAGTGATCCTACAGGGTCCGATGAAGCTTTCTTT
>-|13|TRBV7-3|-|TRBJ1-1
CASSEGVDTEAFF
TGTGCCAGCAGCGAGGGTGTCGACACTGAAGCTTTCTTT
>-|15|TRBV5-1|-|TRBJ1-5
CASSLSGSSNQPQHF
TGCGCCAGCAGCCTTTCAGGGTCAAGCAATCAGCCCCAGCATTTT